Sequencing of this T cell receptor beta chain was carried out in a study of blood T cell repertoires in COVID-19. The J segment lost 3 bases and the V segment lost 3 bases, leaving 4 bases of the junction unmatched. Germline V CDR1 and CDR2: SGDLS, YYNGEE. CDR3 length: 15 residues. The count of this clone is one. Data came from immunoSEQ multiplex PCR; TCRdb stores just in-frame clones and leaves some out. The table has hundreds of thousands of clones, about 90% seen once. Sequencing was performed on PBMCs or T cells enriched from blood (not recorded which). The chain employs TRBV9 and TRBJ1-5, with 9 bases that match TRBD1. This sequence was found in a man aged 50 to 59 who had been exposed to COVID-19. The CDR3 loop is CASSATGGPNQPQHF. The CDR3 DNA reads TGTGCCAGCAGCGCTACAGGGGGCCCCAATCAGCCCCAGCATTTT.